Listed below are T cell receptor beta chains from one sample, sequenced in a study of beta chain features in type 1 diabetes. Method: immunoSEQ multiplex PCR; TCRdb's copy keeps in-frame clones and lacks some. The data show approximately 38,000 clones, roughly 67% seen once. The specimen sequenced was Tregs from blood. The receptor set was obtained from a woman in her 30s in good health. Each CDR3 is given with its conserved first and last residue. The order of the fields is V gene, D gene, J gene, clone size, CDR3 protein, CDR3 DNA. A D gene is named only where the DNA matches it firmly. Size is omitted from some rows. Given values are once, few, many or a class for expanded clones.

TRBV28,NA,TRBJ2-7,few,CASSHGGGHASYEQYF,TGTGCCAGCAGTCACGGTGGGGGACACGCTTCCTACGAGCAGTACTTC
TRBV4-3,TRBD2,TRBJ2-4,NA,CASSQETGGGNIQYF,TGCGCCAGCAGCCAAGAGACGGGAGGGGGGAACATTCAGTACTTC
TRBV7-2,NA,TRBJ2-3,few,CASSLDRHTDTQYF,TGTGCCAGCAGCTTAGACAGGCACACAGATACGCAGTATTTT
TRBV5-1,NA,TRBJ2-1,NA,CASSLNPPNEQFF,TGCGCCAGCAGCTTGAATCCTCCCAATGAGCAGTTCTTC
TRBV7-2,NA,TRBJ2-1,NA,CASTRRAGPYNEQFF,TGTGCCAGCACCCGTAGGGCGGGGCCCTACAATGAGCAGTTCTTC
TRBV28,TRBD2,TRBJ2-7,NA,CASTTLGLAGYEQYF,TGTGCCAGCACCACTCTTGGCCTAGCGGGGTACGAGCAGTACTTC
TRBV19,NA,TRBJ2-7,NA,CASSSSEASSYEQYF,TGTGCCAGTAGTAGTTCCGAGGCCAGCTCCTACGAGCAGTACTTC
TRBV29-1,TRBD2,TRBJ2-7,NA,CSVGGPLSGSSYEQYF,TGCAGCGTTGGAGGGCCCTTAAGCGGGAGCTCCTACGAGCAGTACTTC
TRBV7-8,TRBD1,TRBJ1-2,NA,CASSTSLTGQIFNYGYTF,TGTGCCAGCAGCACCAGCCTGACGGGACAGATATTTAACTATGGCTACACCTTC
TRBV7-9,TRBD2,TRBJ2-3,NA,CASSRPNIAGGTDTQYF,TGTGCCAGCAGCCGGCCCAATATTGCGGGGGGCACAGATACGCAGTATTTT
TRBV2,TRBD1,TRBJ2-7,NA,CASGRQGVSYEQYF,TGTGCCAGCGGACGACAGGGGGTCTCCTACGAGCAGTACTTC
TRBV2,NA,TRBJ2-1,few,CASSGTEAKQFF,TGTGCCAGCAGTGGGACAGAGGCTAAGCAGTTCTTC
TRBV6-5,NA,TRBJ1-2,NA,CASSYSSGPGDGYTF,TGTGCCAGCAGTTACTCTTCCGGCCCCGGGGATGGCTACACCTTC
TRBV5-1,NA,TRBJ1-5,NA,CASSLAGGNQPQHF,TGCGCCAGCAGCTTGGCGGGAGGGAATCAGCCCCAGCATTTT
TRBV4-3,TRBD2,TRBJ2-1,NA,CASSQSLAGGNEQFF,TGCGCCAGCAGCCAATCGCTAGCGGGAGGTAATGAGCAGTTCTTC
TRBV28,NA,TRBJ2-5,NA,CASGSAEGETQYF,TGTGCCAGCGGTTCCGCGGAGGGAGAGACCCAGTACTTC
TRBV7-2,NA,TRBJ2-1,NA,CASSLGAYNEQFF,TGTGCCAGCAGCTTGGGGGCGTACAATGAGCAGTTCTTC
TRBV7-8,NA,TRBJ1-3,NA,CASSNRTAGNTIYF,TGTGCCAGCAGCAACCGGACAGCGGGAAACACCATATATTTT
TRBV6-6,NA,TRBJ2-1,NA,CASRNTQGTHEQFF,TGTGCCAGCAGAAACACGCAGGGGACGCATGAGCAGTTCTTC
TRBV29-1,TRBD2,TRBJ2-5,few,CSVAGLAGVGEQYF,TGCAGCGTGGCGGGACTAGCGGGAGTGGGAGAGCAGTACTTC
TRBV9,NA,TRBJ2-5,NA,CASSLRGWEQETQYF,TGTGCCAGCAGCCTTAGGGGGTGGGAGCAAGAGACCCAGTACTTC
TRBV7-3,TRBD2,TRBJ2-5,NA,CASSLEASGSWETQYF,TGTGCCAGCAGCTTAGAGGCTAGCGGGAGTTGGGAGACCCAGTACTTC
TRBV7-2,NA,TRBJ1-1,NA,CASSFATVNTEAFF,TGTGCCAGCAGCTTCGCGACAGTGAACACTGAAGCTTTCTTT
TRBV7-9,NA,TRBJ2-3,NA,CASSLRGYTSTDTQYF,TGTGCCAGCAGCTTAAGGGGCTATACTAGCACAGATACGCAGTATTTT
TRBV7-6,NA,TRBJ2-2,NA,CASSLGDYRAGELFF,TGTGCCAGCAGCTTAGGGGACTACAGGGCCGGGGAGCTGTTTTTT
TRBV19,TRBD2,TRBJ2-7,NA,CASSISGNVYEQYF,TGTGCCAGTAGTATTAGCGGGAACGTCTACGAGCAGTACTTC
TRBV18,NA,TRBJ2-1,NA,CASSYGPTYNEQFF,TGTGCCAGCTCCTATGGGCCTACCTACAATGAGCAGTTCTTC
TRBV9,NA,TRBJ2-1,few,CASSVGGDRSYNEQFF,TGTGCCAGCAGCGTAGGGGGTGACAGGTCCTACAATGAGCAGTTCTTC
TRBV5-6,NA,TRBJ2-7,NA,CASSLRPRQGGYEQYF,TGTGCCAGCAGCTTGCGACCTCGCCAGGGGGGCTACGAGCAGTACTTC
TRBV7-7,NA,TRBJ2-3,NA,CASSLGWGVDTQYF,TGTGCTAGCAGCTTAGGATGGGGGGTAGATACGCAGTATTTT
TRBV28,TRBD1,TRBJ2-7,once,CASSVDRVSYEQYF,TGTGCCAGCAGTGTAGACAGGGTGTCCTACGAGCAGTACTTC
TRBV9,TRBD2,TRBJ2-5,few,CASSPSLAGAETQYF,TGTGCCAGCAGCCCCAGCCTAGCGGGAGCGGAGACCCAGTACTTC
TRBV6-5,NA,TRBJ1-1,NA,CASSYRQSYTEAFF,TGTGCCAGCAGTTACAGACAATCTTACACTGAAGCTTTCTTT
TRBV19,NA,TRBJ2-3,few,CASSIRTVRTDTQYF,TGTGCCAGTAGTATCCGGACAGTTCGGACAGATACGCAGTATTTT
TRBV27,NA,TRBJ1-1,NA,CASRAGRLEAFF,TGTGCCAGCAGAGCGGGCCGGTTAGAAGCTTTCTTT
TRBV7-6,TRBD1,TRBJ2-5,NA,CASSWAGQGQETQYF,TGTGCCAGCAGCTGGGCGGGACAGGGCCAAGAGACCCAGTACTTC
TRBV7-3,TRBD1,TRBJ1-5,NA,CASSLETGGNQPQHF,TGTGCCAGCAGCTTAGAGACAGGGGGCAATCAGCCCCAGCATTTT
TRBV7-3,TRBD2,TRBJ2-1,NA,CASSSIAGSSYNEQFF,TGTGCCAGCAGCTCTATAGCGGGGAGCTCCTACAATGAGCAGTTCTTC
TRBV9,NA,TRBJ2-1,NA,CASSVVASSRNEQFF,TGTGCCAGCAGCGTAGTAGCCTCATCTCGGAATGAGCAGTTCTTC
TRBV2,TRBD1,TRBJ1-4,once,CATKGRGAEKLFF,TGTGCCACCAAAGGCAGGGGGGCTGAAAAACTGTTTTTT
TRBV6-6,TRBD1,TRBJ2-1,few,CASRRWTGKYNEQFF,TGTGCCAGCAGACGGTGGACAGGGAAATACAATGAGCAGTTCTTC
TRBV10-3,NA,TRBJ1-4,NA,CAIRTPPNPKLFF,TGTGCCATCCGGACTCCTCCAAATCCAAAACTGTTTTTT
TRBV5-1,TRBD2,TRBJ2-1,NA,CASSFLQTSGRSNEQFF,TGCGCCAGCAGCTTCCTACAAACTAGCGGGAGGAGCAATGAGCAGTTCTTC
TRBV7-3,NA,TRBJ2-1,NA,CASSLLAGQGGEQFF,TGTGCCAGCAGCTTATTAGCGGGGCAGGGGGGTGAGCAGTTCTTC
TRBV7-9,TRBD2,TRBJ2-1,NA,CASSPRGLAGHNEQFF,TGTGCCAGCAGCCCCCGCGGGCTAGCGGGACATAATGAGCAGTTCTTC
TRBV6-1,NA,TRBJ1-5,NA,CASGQFYSNQPQHF,TGTGCCTCCGGACAGTTTTATAGCAATCAGCCCCAGCATTTT
TRBV4-2,NA,TRBJ2-1,NA,CASSQDRGSHNEQFF,TGTGCCAGCAGCCAAGACAGGGGCTCCCACAATGAGCAGTTCTTC
TRBV7-2,TRBD1,TRBJ1-1,once,CASSIRQGMNTEAFF,TGTGCCAGCAGCATTAGACAGGGGATGAACACTGAAGCTTTCTTT
TRBV7-2,TRBD2,TRBJ2-2,NA,CASSPRAGGDTGELFF,TGTGCCAGCAGCCCGAGGGCGGGAGGGGACACCGGGGAGCTGTTTTTT
TRBV7-9,NA,TRBJ2-5,NA,CASSPTVGETQYF,TGTGCCAGCAGCCCGACAGTAGGGGAGACCCAGTACTTC
TRBV11-1,NA,TRBJ2-1,NA,CASSFYNEQFF,TGTGCCAGCAGCTTTTATAATGAGCAGTTCTTC